Listed here are 16 T cell receptor beta chains from one sample, sequenced in a study of control samples from healthy donors and cancer patients. Assay used: immunoSEQ multiplex PCR; TCRdb lists only in-frame clones, some missing. The sample shows under 200,000 clones, around 91% of them seen only once. Sequencing was carried out using blood. The receptor set was obtained from a woman under 40 in good health.

This clone was counted between two and nine times. The chain uses TRBV28 and TRBJ1-5; TRBD1 aligns across 9 bases. V lost 3 bases to trimming and J lost 6 bases; unmatched junction nucleotides: 6. The CDR3 is made up of 15 amino acids. The germline gives CDR1 MDHEN, CDR2 SYDVKM. In DNA form, the CDR3 reads TGTGCCAGCAGTTTCCGACAGGGGGGAGGTCAGCCCCAGCATTTT. Its protein is CASSFRQGGGQPQHF.

This sequence joins TRBV5-1 and TRBJ2-2; 13 bases map to TRBD2. CDR3 length equals 17 residues. The J segment lost 7 bases and the V segment lost 3 bases, leaving 9 bases of the junction unmatched. Per the germline V gene, CDR1 is SGHRS and CDR2 is YFSETQ. The CDR3 protein is CASSSTSGGAANGELFF. CDR3 nucleotides: TGCGCCAGCAGCTCCACTAGCGGGGGGGCCGCGAACGGGGAGCTGTTTTTT.

The chain joins TRBV7-9 to TRBJ1-4; 8 bases match TRBD1. CDR1 and CDR2 (germline): SEHNR, FQNEAQ (reference sequence). This CDR3 has 19 residues. V trimming: 1 base; J trimming: 4 bases; junction bases outside the gene matches: 14. In DNA form, the CDR3 reads TGTGCCAGCAGCTTAGGTTCCCTTCGACAGGGGCCCCTTAATGAAAAACTGTTTTTT. Amino acid sequence: CASSLGSLRQGPLNEKLFF.

As to this clone: Different DNA sequences within this sample yield the same CDR3. J is TRBJ2-7 and V is TRBV12-3 or TRBV12-4, with TRBD2 identical over 8 bases. V lost 6 bases, J lost 5 bases, and 6 bases stayed unmatched. The CDR3 has 13 amino acids. The CDR3 DNA reads TGTGCCAGCAGACCCGGGACTAGTGACGAGCAGTACTTC. It translates to CASRPGTSDEQYF.

DNA of the CDR3: TGTGCCAGTAGTATAGCCGGGACAGGGGGAGCTTTCTTT. It yields the protein CASSIAGTGGAFF. The chain couples TRBV19 to TRBJ1-1; 11 bases agree with TRBD1. The length of the CDR3 is 13 residues. In germline, CDR1 is LNHDA, CDR2 SQIVND (reference sequence). After removal of 1 base from V and 10 bases from J, the junction contained 2 bases not matched to a gene. Filled out from reference TRBV19 and TRBJ1-1, the complete variable domain reads DGGITQSPKYLFRKEGQNVTLSCEQNLNHDAMYWYRQDPGQGLRLIYYSQIVNDFQKGDIAEGYSVSREKKESFPLTVTSAQKNPTAFYLCASSIAGTGGAFFGQGTRLTVV.

This clone was detected a few times. The rearrangement links TRBV25-1 to TRBJ2-7, with 11 bases that match TRBD2. V lost 2 bases and J lost 6; bases outside the gene matches: 3. Germline-derived CDR1 and CDR2 are MGHDK and SYGVNS. This CDR3 has 14 residues. Here the CDR3 reads CASSETSGGSEQYF. The CDR3 DNA reads TGTGCCAGCAGTGAAACTAGCGGGGGCAGCGAGCAGTACTTC.

This clone was seen once. The chain links TRBV7-2 to TRBJ2-5, with D maybe TRBD1 (5 bases). Germline V CDR1 and CDR2: SGHTA, FQGNSA. The V and J ends lost 5 bases and 5 bases respectively, with 12 bases between them. The length of the CDR3 is 13 residues. In DNA, the CDR3 is TGTGCCAGCAGCCCCGACAGAGGCGAGACCCAGTACTTC. Encoded protein: CASSPDRGETQYF.

The V call is TRBV5-3, the J call TRBJ2-5; D is uncertain. TRBV5-3 is treated as an ORF (open reading frame) with a function not yet certain. The germline V and J ends were trimmed by 7 bases and 5 bases, with 6 bases remaining between them. This CDR3 contains 10 residues. The CDR3, as DNA: TGTGCCAGAGGCGAGGAGACCCAGTACTTC. This sequence encodes CARGEETQYF.

The chain uses TRBV6-5 and TRBJ2-1, with TRBD2 matching over 7 bases. Germline V CDR1 and CDR2: MNHEY, SVGAGI. The CDR3 loop spans 15 amino acids. V was pared by 3 bases and J by 3 bases, with 5 bases of the junction left unmatched. This CDR3 is CASSYAASGYNEQFF. The CDR3 nucleotides read TGTGCCAGCAGTTATGCGGCTAGCGGCTACAATGAGCAGTTCTTC.

The chain links TRBV6-4 to TRBJ2-3, with 8 bases matching TRBD2. There are 15 residues in the CDR3. With 0 bases clipped from V and 4 bases from J, the junction kept 3 bases outside the gene matches. The germline V gene has CDR1 MRHNA and CDR2 SNTAGT. The CDR3 DNA reads TGTGCCAGCAGTGACTCCGGCGGGGGGTCAGATACGCAGTATTTT. Protein product: CASSDSGGGSDTQYF.

CDR3 loop: CASSSPGTGNTEAFF. Written as DNA, the CDR3 is TGTGCCAGTAGTTCCCCCGGGACAGGGAACACTGAAGCTTTCTTT. The genes are TRBV19 and TRBJ1-1, with 8 positions matching TRBD1. With V trimmed by 5 bases and J by 1 base, 6 bases remained unmatched. Germline CDR1 and CDR2: LNHDA and SQIVND (reference sequence). CDR3 size: 15 residues.

The V and J genes are TRBV6-5 and TRBJ1-1, with D unclear. CDR3 length equals 12 residues. The germline CDR1 and CDR2 sequences are MNHEY and SVGAGI. Between the trimmed V and J ends, which lost 5 bases and 1 base, there was a span of 5 bases. This chain's CDR3 is CASSKRNTEAFF. The CDR3, as DNA: TGTGCCAGCAGTAAGAGGAACACTGAAGCTTTCTTT.

This clone was observed once. Other DNA sequences in this sample translate to the same CDR3. This chain uses TRBV5-1 with TRBJ2-2, with 14 positions matching TRBD2. CDR3 size: 15 residues. The germline CDR1 and CDR2 sequences are SGHRS and YFSETQ. V was pared by 4 bases and J by 4 bases, with 0 bases of the junction left unmatched. The chain's CDR3 is CASSGTSGGTGELFF. For the CDR3, the DNA is TGCGCCAGCAGCGGGACTAGCGGGGGCACCGGGGAGCTGTTTTTT.

The V and J genes are TRBV7-7 and TRBJ1-1; no clear D. V shed 3 bases and J shed 5 bases, with 10 bases lying between them. Germline V gene lookup returns CDR1 SSHAT and CDR2 FNYEAQ (reference sequence). The CDR3 spans 13 residues. As DNA, the CDR3 is TGTGCCAGCAGCTTCGGAGTTGGGACTGAAGCTTTCTTT. Encoded protein: CASSFGVGTEAFF.

V and J are TRBV30 and TRBJ1-2; 10 nucleotides agree with TRBD1. This CDR3 comprises 14 residues. In germline, CDR1 is GTSNPN, CDR2 SVGIG (reference sequence). The trim removed 5 bases at V and 2 bases at J, leaving 5 bases unmatched. The CDR3 sequence is CAWSTGQGNYGYTF. DNA of the CDR3: TGTGCCTGGTCCACGGGACAGGGGAACTATGGCTACACCTTC. Supplemented by reference TRBV30 and TRBJ1-2, the full variable domain reads SQTIHQWPATLVQPVGSPLSLECTVEGTSNPNLYWYRQAAGRGLQLLFYSVGIGQISSEVPQNLSASRPQDRQFILSSKKLLLSDSGFYLCAWSTGQGNYGYTFGSGTRLTVV.

This chain uses TRBV2 with TRBJ2-5, with 9 bases fitting TRBD2. This CDR3 region has 12 residues. CDR1 SNHLY and CDR2 FYNNEI come from the germline V gene. V was pared by 8 bases and J by 4 bases, with 2 bases of the junction left unmatched. CDR3 sequence reads: CASGLASETQYF. CDR3 DNA: TGTGCCAGCGGACTAGCGTCAGAGACCCAGTACTTC.